A single sample gave rise to the 4 T cell receptor beta chains below, sequenced in a study of siplizumab effects on memory and regulatory T cells. Here immunoSEQ multiplex PCR was the method, and the copy in TCRdb shows in-frame clones only, minus some. The table shows about 50,000 clones, with about 93% occurring only once. The sequencing input was CD8+ T cells sorted from blood. These receptors all stem from a human donor in good health.

V is TRBV14 and J is TRBJ2-1; the D call may be TRBD1 or TRBD2 (5 bases each). V gave up 1 base and J gave up 4 bases, with 11 bases separating them. Per the germline V gene, CDR1 is SGHDN and CDR2 is FVKESK. This CDR3 spans 15 amino acids. CDR3 DNA sequence: TGTGCCAGCAGCCAAGCCGAGGGGATTTACAATGAGCAGTTCTTC. Encoded protein: CASSQAEGIYNEQFF.

A note on this clone: One junction end disagrees with the germline gene, perhaps due to a read error. The V call is TRBV5-1, the J call TRBJ2-7, with a weak D call TRBD2 (6 bases). The CDR3 runs to 14 residues. Germline V gene lookup returns CDR1 SGHRS and CDR2 YFSETQ. CDR3 protein: CASSLSGWTYEQYF. As DNA, the CDR3 is TGTGCCAGCAGCTTAAGCGGGTGGACCTACGAGCAGTACTTC.

The genes are TRBV7-2 and TRBJ2-7; 11 bases align to TRBD1. CDR1 is SGHTA, CDR2 FQGNSA, per germline. V was clipped by 6 bases and J by 5 bases; unmatched bases: 9. CDR3 length equals 15 residues. This CDR3 is CASSLPGQGEHEQYF. The CDR3 nucleotides read TGTGCCAGCAGTCTACCGGGACAGGGGGAACACGAGCAGTACTTC.

This clone was picked up one time. This sequence joins TRBV27 and TRBJ2-6; D call uncertain. V lost 0 bases to trimming and J lost 2 bases, with 2 bases between them. The germline gives CDR1 MNHEY, CDR2 SMNVEV (reference sequence). The CDR3 runs 14 residues. The CDR3 reads CASSLSPGANVLTF. The CDR3 nucleotides read TGTGCCAGCAGTTTATCTCCTGGGGCCAACGTCCTGACTTTC.